One TCR beta chain is described in this entry. This specimen comes from a study of CD8+CD57+ T cells in acquired aplastic anemia. Genomic DNA was employed as the template in profiling TCR beta VDJ and CDR3. Each CDR3 protein is one row after TCRdb ran MiXCR on the reads. The sample contains 250,000 to 350,000 distinct CDR3 sequences, approximately 55% of which appear only once. CDR1 is LGHDT, CDR2 YNNKEL, per germline (reference sequence). Trimming pared 1 base from V and 2 bases from J, leaving 8 bases between. This CDR3 region has 14 residues. This chain uses TRBV3-1 with TRBJ1-1, with a possible D match to TRBD1 (6 bases). Material for sequencing was sorted CD4+, CD8+, or CD8+CD57+ T cells (not recorded which) from PBMCs. The sequence was collected from a human donor with severe aplastic anemia or a healthy control (not recorded which). The CDR3 DNA reads TGTGCCAGCAGCCAAGTGGGGGGCAACACTGAAGCTTTCTTT. It codes for CASSQVGGNTEAFF. Combining the CDR3 with reference TRBV3-1 and TRBJ1-1 gives the whole variable domain DTAVSQTPKYLVTQMGNDKSIKCEQNLGHDTMYWYKQDSKKFLKIMFSYNNKELIINETVPNRFSPKSPDKAHLNLHINSLELGDSAVYFCASSQVGGNTEAFFGQGTRLTVV.